This paragraph covers one TCR beta chain sequence. The record originates from a study of blood T cell repertoires in COVID-19. Sequencing used immunoSEQ multiplex PCR; TCRdb keeps in-frame clones, though not all of them. The sample includes more than 95,000 clones, more than 60% of them seen just once. V was shortened by 0 bases and J by 0 bases, with 10 bases between the two germline ends. The CDR3 is 15 amino acids. Germline V CDR1 and CDR2: SGDLS, YYNGEE. Sequencing was performed on peripheral blood. The rearrangement joins TRBV9 to TRBJ2-7; D is perhaps TRBD1 (5 bases). The receptor was isolated from a woman in her 70s with acute or convalescent COVID-19. The CDR3 DNA follows: TGTGCCAGCAGCGTAGATGCCAGGGACTCCTACGAGCAGTACTTC. Its translation: CASSVDARDSYEQYF.